Listed below are T cell receptor beta chains from one sample, sequenced in a study of blood T cells in healthy people across ages. MiXCR, run by TCRdb on the 5' RACE reads, gives a single entry per CDR3 protein. The sample carries 750,000 to 950,000 distinct CDR3 sequences, around half recorded once. Specimen: blood. The receptors shown here come from an elderly man in good health. Both conserved end residues are part of each CDR3. Each record gives: D gene, clone size, J gene, V gene, CDR3 protein, CDR3 DNA. D genes are given only for firm matches. Clone size is shown for a subset of rows, as once, few, many or a class of expanded clone.

d_gene: TRBD1
abundance: NA
j_gene: TRBJ2-7
v_gene: TRBV9
CDR3aa: CASSPQGFSFGQYF
CDR3nt: TGTGCCAGCAGCCCACAGGGGTTTTCCTTTGGGCAGTACTTC

d_gene: TRBD1
abundance: few
j_gene: TRBJ2-7
v_gene: TRBV11-1
CDR3aa: CASTYDPGTGGEQYF
CDR3nt: TGTGCCAGCACCTACGACCCCGGGACAGGGGGCGAGCAGTACTTC

d_gene: NA
abundance: NA
j_gene: TRBJ2-7
v_gene: TRBV7-2
CDR3aa: CASSLVTGVVYYEQYF
CDR3nt: TGTGCCAGCAGCTTAGTCACGGGAGTGGTATATTACGAGCAGTACTTC

d_gene: NA
abundance: NA
j_gene: TRBJ2-7
v_gene: TRBV5-1
CDR3aa: CASSLRGERGEQYF
CDR3nt: TGCGCCAGCAGCTTGAGGGGGGAAAGAGGAGAGCAGTACTTC

d_gene: NA
abundance: few
j_gene: TRBJ2-3
v_gene: TRBV28
CDR3aa: CASSRTAFEPGDTQYF
CDR3nt: TGTGCCAGCAGCCGGACAGCCTTCGAGCCAGGAGATACGCAGTATTTT

d_gene: NA
abundance: few
j_gene: TRBJ2-5
v_gene: TRBV3-1
CDR3aa: CASSPSGSQETQYF
CDR3nt: TGTGCCAGCAGCCCCTCCGGGAGCCAAGAGACCCAGTACTTC

d_gene: NA
abundance: NA
j_gene: TRBJ2-1
v_gene: TRBV4-2
CDR3aa: CASSQRGAEQFF
CDR3nt: TGTGCCAGCAGCCAAAGGGGCGCTGAGCAGTTCTTC

d_gene: TRBD2
abundance: NA
j_gene: TRBJ2-5
v_gene: TRBV29-1
CDR3aa: CSLRSGVNEQYF
CDR3nt: TGCAGCCTACGGAGCGGGGTAAATGAGCAGTACTTC

d_gene: TRBD2
abundance: many
j_gene: TRBJ2-7
v_gene: TRBV7-9
CDR3aa: CASSFGASGEQYF
CDR3nt: TGTGCCAGCAGCTTCGGGGCTAGCGGCGAGCAGTACTTC

d_gene: TRBD2
abundance: NA
j_gene: TRBJ2-5
v_gene: TRBV27
CDR3aa: CASSSPTSGRANEQYF
CDR3nt: TGTGCCAGCAGTTCACCGACTAGCGGGAGGGCCAATGAGCAGTACTTC

d_gene: TRBD1
abundance: NA
j_gene: TRBJ1-2
v_gene: TRBV28
CDR3aa: CASSSPSTGLNYGYTF
CDR3nt: TGTGCCAGCAGTTCCCCGTCGACAGGGCTTAACTATGGCTACACCTTC

d_gene: NA
abundance: NA
j_gene: TRBJ2-7
v_gene: TRBV7-3
CDR3aa: CASSLTGEDSEQYF
CDR3nt: TGTGCCAGCAGCTTAACAGGGGAGGATTCCGAGCAGTACTTC

d_gene: TRBD1
abundance: NA
j_gene: TRBJ2-1
v_gene: TRBV2
CDR3aa: CASRGTGGNEQFF
CDR3nt: TGTGCCAGCAGGGGGACAGGGGGCAATGAGCAGTTCTTC

d_gene: NA
abundance: NA
j_gene: TRBJ2-3
v_gene: TRBV10-3
CDR3aa: CAISGAAGLGTDTQYF
CDR3nt: TGTGCCATCAGTGGGGCAGCGGGCCTGGGGACAGATACGCAGTATTTT

d_gene: NA
abundance: NA
j_gene: TRBJ1-4
v_gene: TRBV24-1
CDR3aa: CATSDVGEKLFF
CDR3nt: TGTGCCACCAGTGATGTGGGTGAAAAACTGTTTTTT

d_gene: NA
abundance: NA
j_gene: TRBJ2-4
v_gene: TRBV7-9
CDR3aa: CASSSGDQNIQYF
CDR3nt: TGTGCCAGCAGCTCAGGTGATCAAAACATTCAGTACTTC

d_gene: TRBD2
abundance: NA
j_gene: TRBJ2-2
v_gene: TRBV7-6
CDR3aa: CASSLGAGVLSGELFF
CDR3nt: TGTGCCAGCAGCTTAGGAGCGGGAGTCTTATCCGGGGAGCTGTTTTTT

d_gene: NA
abundance: NA
j_gene: TRBJ1-5
v_gene: TRBV28
CDR3aa: CASTSPAEGRQPQHF
CDR3nt: TGTGCCAGCACCTCCCCGGCGGAAGGGCGTCAGCCCCAGCATTTT

d_gene: NA
abundance: few
j_gene: TRBJ1-4
v_gene: TRBV2
CDR3aa: CASKWPGSNEKLFF
CDR3nt: TGTGCCAGCAAATGGCCAGGGTCTAATGAAAAACTGTTTTTT

d_gene: NA
abundance: few
j_gene: TRBJ1-5
v_gene: TRBV20-1
CDR3aa: CSANSPAGNQPQHF
CDR3nt: TGCAGTGCTAATTCCCCAGCGGGCAATCAGCCCCAGCATTTT

d_gene: TRBD2
abundance: NA
j_gene: TRBJ2-1
v_gene: TRBV9
CDR3aa: CASSVRGTSGIYNEQFF
CDR3nt: TGTGCCAGCAGCGTTAGGGGGACTAGCGGAATCTACAATGAGCAGTTCTTC

d_gene: NA
abundance: NA
j_gene: TRBJ1-1
v_gene: TRBV5-1
CDR3aa: CASSNRGVEAFF
CDR3nt: TGCGCCAGCAGCAATAGGGGGGTTGAAGCTTTCTTT

d_gene: NA
abundance: NA
j_gene: TRBJ2-7
v_gene: TRBV5-1
CDR3aa: CASSFRPSSSTEQYF
CDR3nt: TGCGCCAGCAGCTTTAGGCCTAGCAGCTCGACCGAGCAGTACTTC

d_gene: TRBD2
abundance: NA
j_gene: TRBJ2-1
v_gene: TRBV7-2
CDR3aa: CASSRRASGRVNEQFF
CDR3nt: TGTGCCAGCAGCCGCCGGGCTAGCGGGAGGGTCAATGAGCAGTTCTTC

d_gene: NA
abundance: few
j_gene: TRBJ2-7
v_gene: TRBV3-1
CDR3aa: CASSQQRASSYEQYF
CDR3nt: TGTGCCAGCAGCCAGCAGCGGGCGAGCTCCTACGAGCAGTACTTC

d_gene: NA
abundance: NA
j_gene: TRBJ1-5
v_gene: TRBV2
CDR3aa: CASSGSSADINQPQHF
CDR3nt: TGTGCCAGCAGTGGGTCAAGCGCCGATATCAATCAGCCCCAGCATTTT

d_gene: TRBD1
abundance: many
j_gene: TRBJ2-7
v_gene: TRBV5-1
CDR3aa: CASTRTGGSYEQYF
CDR3nt: TGCGCCAGCACCCGGACAGGTGGCTCCTACGAGCAGTACTTC

d_gene: NA
abundance: few
j_gene: TRBJ2-5
v_gene: TRBV4-1
CDR3aa: CASSQGPSPCAQYF
CDR3nt: TGCGCCAGCAGCCAAGGACCGTCCCCTTGCGCCCAGTACTTC

d_gene: NA
abundance: NA
j_gene: TRBJ1-1
v_gene: TRBV27
CDR3aa: CASSYRANTEAFF
CDR3nt: TGTGCCAGCAGTTACAGGGCGAACACTGAAGCTTTCTTT

d_gene: NA
abundance: NA
j_gene: TRBJ2-7
v_gene: TRBV20-1
CDR3aa: CSARWNSSYEQYF
CDR3nt: TGCAGTGCCCGCTGGAACAGCTCCTACGAGCAGTACTTC

d_gene: TRBD1
abundance: NA
j_gene: TRBJ1-4
v_gene: TRBV18
CDR3aa: CASSPRGQKLFF
CDR3nt: TGTGCCAGCTCTCCCAGGGGGCAGAAACTGTTTTTT

d_gene: NA
abundance: NA
j_gene: TRBJ1-1
v_gene: TRBV5-1
CDR3aa: CASKNMGGAMGTEAFF
CDR3nt: TGCGCCAGCAAAAACATGGGGGGCGCGATGGGGACTGAAGCTTTCTTT

d_gene: TRBD1
abundance: NA
j_gene: TRBJ2-7
v_gene: TRBV12-3/TRBV12-4
CDR3aa: CASRRQGRSYEQYF
CDR3nt: TGTGCCAGCAGACGACAGGGCCGATCCTACGAGCAGTACTTC

d_gene: TRBD1
abundance: few
j_gene: TRBJ2-3
v_gene: TRBV5-4
CDR3aa: CASSLEGRGHGYAYF
CDR3nt: TGTGCCAGCAGCTTGGAGGGCAGGGGGCACGGATACGCGTATTTT

d_gene: TRBD1
abundance: few
j_gene: TRBJ2-3
v_gene: TRBV6-6
CDR3aa: CASSDRGSARPTDTQYF
CDR3nt: TGTGCCAGCAGCGACAGGGGATCGGCCCGTCCCACAGATACGCAGTATTTT

d_gene: NA
abundance: once
j_gene: TRBJ2-7
v_gene: TRBV20-1
CDR3aa: CSVYRDNEQYF
CDR3nt: TGCAGTGTTTACAGGGACAACGAGCAGTACTTC

d_gene: TRBD1
abundance: NA
j_gene: TRBJ1-2
v_gene: TRBV5-1
CDR3aa: CASRPGTENYGYTF
CDR3nt: TGCGCCAGCAGACCTGGGACAGAAAACTATGGCTACACCTTC

d_gene: NA
abundance: NA
j_gene: TRBJ2-6
v_gene: TRBV5-1
CDR3aa: CASRPSSGANVLTF
CDR3nt: TGCGCCAGCAGGCCCAGCTCTGGGGCCAACGTCCTGACTTTC

d_gene: NA
abundance: NA
j_gene: TRBJ1-4
v_gene: TRBV27
CDR3aa: CASGTGRPNEKLFF
CDR3nt: TGTGCCAGCGGAACAGGAAGGCCTAATGAAAAACTGTTTTTT

d_gene: TRBD1
abundance: NA
j_gene: TRBJ2-7
v_gene: TRBV20-1
CDR3aa: CSAHQGVSYEQYF
CDR3nt: TGCAGTGCTCACCAGGGGGTCTCCTACGAGCAGTACTTC

d_gene: NA
abundance: NA
j_gene: TRBJ2-7
v_gene: TRBV29-1
CDR3aa: CSVESTSRGEQYF
CDR3nt: TGCAGCGTTGAGAGTACTTCCCGGGGCGAGCAGTACTTC

d_gene: TRBD2
abundance: few
j_gene: TRBJ2-1
v_gene: TRBV3-1
CDR3aa: CASSQLAGVRNEQFF
CDR3nt: TGTGCCAGCAGCCAGCTAGCGGGAGTTCGGAATGAGCAGTTCTTC

d_gene: NA
abundance: NA
j_gene: TRBJ1-5
v_gene: TRBV5-1
CDR3aa: CGSSLDQTYGNQPQHF
CDR3nt: TGCGGCAGCAGCTTGGACCAGACTTATGGCAATCAGCCCCAGCATTTT

d_gene: TRBD2
abundance: NA
j_gene: TRBJ2-5
v_gene: TRBV3-1
CDR3aa: CASSFLAGGTQYF
CDR3nt: TGTGCCAGCAGCTTCCTAGCGGGAGGGACCCAGTACTTC

d_gene: NA
abundance: NA
j_gene: TRBJ2-7
v_gene: TRBV6-2/TRBV6-3
CDR3aa: CASTRAGEAYEQYF
CDR3nt: TGTGCCAGCACTCGGGCAGGGGAAGCCTACGAGCAGTACTTC

d_gene: NA
abundance: NA
j_gene: TRBJ1-2
v_gene: TRBV5-1
CDR3aa: CASSLDGGAGGYTF
CDR3nt: TGCGCCAGCAGCTTGGATGGGGGCGCAGGAGGCTACACCTTC

d_gene: NA
abundance: NA
j_gene: TRBJ2-5
v_gene: TRBV5-1
CDR3aa: CASSSGTPQETQYF
CDR3nt: TGCGCCAGCAGCTCCGGGACGCCACAAGAGACCCAGTACTTC

d_gene: NA
abundance: few
j_gene: TRBJ1-1
v_gene: TRBV4-1
CDR3aa: CASSQESSAPGTEAFF
CDR3nt: TGCGCCAGCAGCCAAGAGAGTTCGGCCCCGGGAACTGAAGCTTTCTTT

d_gene: TRBD1
abundance: few
j_gene: TRBJ2-1
v_gene: TRBV27
CDR3aa: CASSSRTGSYNEQFF
CDR3nt: TGTGCCAGCAGTTCCCGGACAGGGTCATACAATGAGCAGTTCTTC

d_gene: TRBD2
abundance: NA
j_gene: TRBJ2-3
v_gene: TRBV28
CDR3aa: CASSLWTSGSDPDTQYF
CDR3nt: TGTGCCAGCAGTTTATGGACTAGCGGGAGTGACCCAGATACGCAGTATTTT